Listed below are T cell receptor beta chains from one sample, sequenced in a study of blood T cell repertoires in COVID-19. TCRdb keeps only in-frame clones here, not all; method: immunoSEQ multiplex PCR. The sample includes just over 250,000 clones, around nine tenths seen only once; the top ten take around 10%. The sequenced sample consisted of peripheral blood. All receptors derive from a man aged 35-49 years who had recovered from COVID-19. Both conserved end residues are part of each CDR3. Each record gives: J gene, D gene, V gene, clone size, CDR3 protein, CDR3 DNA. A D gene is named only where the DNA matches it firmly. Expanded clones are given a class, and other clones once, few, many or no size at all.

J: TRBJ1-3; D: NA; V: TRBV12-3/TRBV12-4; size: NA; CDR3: CASSRVTGNTIYF; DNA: TGTGCCAGCAGCAGGGTGACCGGAAACACCATATATTTT
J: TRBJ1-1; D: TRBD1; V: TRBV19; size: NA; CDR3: CASSRKTGLGNTEAFF; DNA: TGTGCCAGTAGTCGGAAGACAGGGCTAGGAAACACTGAAGCTTTCTTT
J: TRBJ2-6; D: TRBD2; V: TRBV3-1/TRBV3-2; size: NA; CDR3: CASSHLSGGAPGANVLTF; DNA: TGTGCCAGCAGCCACCTTAGCGGGGGGGCCCCTGGGGCCAACGTCCTGACTTTC
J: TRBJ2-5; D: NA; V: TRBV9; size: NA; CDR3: CASSPRRGVGGETQYF; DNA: TGTGCCAGCAGCCCCCGTAGGGGTGTGGGAGGAGAGACCCAGTACTTC
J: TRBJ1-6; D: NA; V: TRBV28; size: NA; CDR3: CASSWASSYNSPLHF; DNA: TGTGCCAGCAGTTGGGCCAGCTCCTATAATTCACCCCTCCACTTT
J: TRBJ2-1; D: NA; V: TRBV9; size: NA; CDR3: CASSVAPRGESANNEQFF; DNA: TGTGCCAGCAGCGTAGCCCCCAGGGGGGAATCGGCAAACAATGAGCAGTTCTTC
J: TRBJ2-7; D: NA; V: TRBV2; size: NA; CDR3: CASSEGSASYEQYF; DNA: TGTGCCAGCAGTGAAGGTAGCGCCTCCTACGAGCAGTACTTC
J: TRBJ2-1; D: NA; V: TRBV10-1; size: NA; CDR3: CASSGGGPSNEQFF; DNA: TGCGCCAGCAGTGGGGGAGGCCCGTCCAATGAGCAGTTCTTC
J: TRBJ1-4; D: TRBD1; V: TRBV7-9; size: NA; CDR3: CASSNTGGGGEKLFF; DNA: TGTGCCAGCAGCAACACAGGGGGCGGGGGTGAAAAACTGTTTTTT
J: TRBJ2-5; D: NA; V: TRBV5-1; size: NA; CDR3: CASSGGSGRETQYF; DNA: TGCGCCAGCAGTGGGGGGAGCGGTCGAGAGACCCAGTACTTC
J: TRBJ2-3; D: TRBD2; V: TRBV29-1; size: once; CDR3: CSVELREGRDTQYF; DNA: TGCAGCGTTGAATTGCGGGAGGGCCGAGATACGCAGTATTTT
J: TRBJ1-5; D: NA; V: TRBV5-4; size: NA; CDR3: CASSLGGPGQPQHF; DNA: TGTGCCAGCAGCTTGGGGGGGCCGGGTCAGCCCCAGCATTTT
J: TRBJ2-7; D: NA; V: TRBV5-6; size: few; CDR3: CASSIVYEQYF; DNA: TGTGCCAGCAGCATCGTCTACGAGCAGTACTTC
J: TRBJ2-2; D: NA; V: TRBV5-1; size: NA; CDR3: CASSSGLSNTGELFF; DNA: TGCGCCAGCAGCTCGGGACTTTCGAACACCGGGGAGCTGTTTTTT
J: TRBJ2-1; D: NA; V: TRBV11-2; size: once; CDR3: CASSLDGTYNEQFF; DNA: TGTGCCAGCAGCTTGGACGGGACCTACAATGAGCAGTTCTTC
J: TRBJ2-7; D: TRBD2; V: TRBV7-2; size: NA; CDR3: CASSLLAGTDYEQYF; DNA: TGTGCCAGCAGCCTCCTAGCGGGGACGGACTACGAGCAGTACTTC
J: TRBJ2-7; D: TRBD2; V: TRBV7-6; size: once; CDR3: CASSPRGLAGGIYEQYF; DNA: TGTGCCAGCAGCCCCCGAGGACTAGCGGGAGGAATCTACGAGCAGTACTTC
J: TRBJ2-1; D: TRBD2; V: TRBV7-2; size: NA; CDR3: CASSLLADSSWNEQFF; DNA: TGTGCCAGCAGCTTACTAGCGGACTCTTCTTGGAATGAGCAGTTCTTC
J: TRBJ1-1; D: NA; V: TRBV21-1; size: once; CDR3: CASSRDSRNTEAFF; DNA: TGTGCCAGCAGCCGAGACAGTCGGAACACTGAAGCTTTCTTT
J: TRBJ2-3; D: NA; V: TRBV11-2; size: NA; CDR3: CASSLDWGRRDTQYF; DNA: TGTGCCAGCAGCTTAGATTGGGGGAGGCGAGATACGCAGTATTTT
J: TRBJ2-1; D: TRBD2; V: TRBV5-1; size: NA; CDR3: CASSLNLAANEQFF; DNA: TGCGCCAGCAGCTTGAATCTAGCGGCCAATGAGCAGTTCTTC
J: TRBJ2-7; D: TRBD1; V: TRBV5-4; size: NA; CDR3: CASSPKTGVYEQYF; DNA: TGTGCCAGCAGCCCAAAGACAGGGGTCTACGAGCAGTACTTC
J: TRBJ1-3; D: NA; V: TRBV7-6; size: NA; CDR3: CASSLRSSGNTIYF; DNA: TGTGCCAGCAGCTTACGTAGCTCTGGAAACACCATATATTTT
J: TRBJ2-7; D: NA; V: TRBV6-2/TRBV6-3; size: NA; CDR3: CASSYRDRSSYEQYF; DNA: TGTGCCAGCAGTTACCGCGACAGGAGCTCCTACGAGCAGTACTTC
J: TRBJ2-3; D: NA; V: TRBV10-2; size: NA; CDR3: CASSSRSPQYF; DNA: TGCGCCAGCAGTTCCCGGTCACCGCAGTATTTT
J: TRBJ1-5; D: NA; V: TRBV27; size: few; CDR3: CASSPSNQPQHF; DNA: TGTGCCAGCAGCCCAAGCAATCAGCCCCAGCATTTT
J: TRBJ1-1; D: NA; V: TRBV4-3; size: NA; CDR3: CASSQDALRAFEAFF; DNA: TGCGCCAGCAGCCAAGACGCCCTCAGGGCGTTCGAAGCTTTCTTT
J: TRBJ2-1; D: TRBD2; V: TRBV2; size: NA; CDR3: CASSNRREGEQFF; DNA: TGTGCCAGCAGTAACAGGAGGGAGGGTGAGCAGTTCTTC
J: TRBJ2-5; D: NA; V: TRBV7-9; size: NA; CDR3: CASSLTPGVLGETQYF; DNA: TGTGCCAGCAGCTTAACCCCCGGAGTATTAGGAGAGACCCAGTACTTC
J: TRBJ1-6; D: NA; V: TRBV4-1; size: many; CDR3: CASSQDRFRESSPLHF; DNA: TGCGCCAGCAGCCAAGATCGCTTCAGGGAAAGTTCACCCCTCCACTTT
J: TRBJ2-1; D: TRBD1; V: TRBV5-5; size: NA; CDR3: CASSQSGTVYNEQFF; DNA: TGTGCCAGCAGCCAAAGTGGGACAGTGTACAATGAGCAGTTCTTC
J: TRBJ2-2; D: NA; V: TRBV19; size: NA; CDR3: CASRTRIHTGELFF; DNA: TGTGCCAGCAGGACAAGGATTCACACCGGGGAGCTGTTTTTT
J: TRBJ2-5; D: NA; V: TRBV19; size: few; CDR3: CASSIGAQQETQYF; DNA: TGTGCCAGTAGTATTGGGGCCCAGCAAGAGACCCAGTACTTC
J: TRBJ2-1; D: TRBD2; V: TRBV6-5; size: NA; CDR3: CASSSAGGYEQFF; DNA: TGTGCCAGCAGCTCGGCGGGAGGGTATGAGCAGTTCTTC
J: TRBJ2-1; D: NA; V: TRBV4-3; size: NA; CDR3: CASSQDTGYNEQFF; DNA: TGCGCCAGCAGCCAAGATACGGGCTACAATGAGCAGTTCTTC
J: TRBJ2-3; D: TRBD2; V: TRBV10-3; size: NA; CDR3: CAISDGGGADTQYF; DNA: TGTGCCATCAGTGATGGCGGGGGGGCTGATACGCAGTATTTT
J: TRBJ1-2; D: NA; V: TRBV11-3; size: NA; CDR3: CASSLKIRGGYGYTF; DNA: TGTGCCAGCAGCTTAAAAATCCGGGGGGGCTATGGCTACACCTTC
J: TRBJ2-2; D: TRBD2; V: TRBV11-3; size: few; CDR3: CASGRGRDGTGELFF; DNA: TGTGCCAGCGGGCGCGGGAGGGATGGCACCGGGGAGCTGTTTTTT
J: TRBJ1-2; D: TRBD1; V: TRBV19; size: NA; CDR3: CASSVRDRLLRGYTF; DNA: TGTGCCAGTAGTGTCAGGGACAGACTTCTTCGCGGCTACACCTTC
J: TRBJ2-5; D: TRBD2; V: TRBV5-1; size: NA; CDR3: CASSLSLRLAGGPRETQYF; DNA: TGCGCCAGCAGCTTGTCCCTCAGACTAGCGGGAGGACCCCGGGAGACCCAGTACTTC
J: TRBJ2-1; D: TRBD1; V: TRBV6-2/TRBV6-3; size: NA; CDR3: CASSPGTGGLSSNEQFF; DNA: TGTGCCAGCAGCCCCGGGACAGGGGGCTTATCGAGCAATGAGCAGTTCTTC
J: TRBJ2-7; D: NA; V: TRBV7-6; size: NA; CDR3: CASSLMGLDEQYF; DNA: TGTGCCAGCAGTCTAATGGGGCTCGACGAGCAGTACTTC
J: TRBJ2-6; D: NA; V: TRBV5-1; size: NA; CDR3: CASSSYRATGSSGANVLTF; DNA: TGCGCCAGCAGCTCTTACAGGGCGACGGGGAGCTCTGGGGCCAACGTCCTGACTTTC
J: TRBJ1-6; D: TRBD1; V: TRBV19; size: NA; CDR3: CASSISRQGDVSPLHF; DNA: TGTGCCAGTAGTATCTCCCGACAGGGGGATGTGTCACCCCTCCACTTT
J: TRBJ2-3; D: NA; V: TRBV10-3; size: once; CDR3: CAISESGGRGGHTQYF; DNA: TGTGCCATCAGTGAGTCTGGCGGGCGAGGCGGCCATACGCAGTATTTT
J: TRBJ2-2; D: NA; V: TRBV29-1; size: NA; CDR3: CSARGYSGELFF; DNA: TGCAGCGCCCGAGGGTATTCCGGGGAGCTGTTTTTT
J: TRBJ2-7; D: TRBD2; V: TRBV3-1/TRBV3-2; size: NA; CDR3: CASSQVASGKYEQYF; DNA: TGTGCCAGCAGCCAAGTAGCTAGCGGAAAATACGAGCAGTACTTC
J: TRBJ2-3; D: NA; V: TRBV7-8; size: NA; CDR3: CASSPSGGTTVDTQYF; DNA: TGTGCCAGCAGCCCGAGTGGCGGCACCACGGTCGATACGCAGTATTTT
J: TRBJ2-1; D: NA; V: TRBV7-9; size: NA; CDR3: CASSRGTNEQFF; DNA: TGTGCCAGCAGCCGCGGTACCAATGAGCAGTTCTTC
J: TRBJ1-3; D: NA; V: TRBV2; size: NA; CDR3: CASSPPGGFGNTIYF; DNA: TGTGCCAGCAGTCCGCCGGGGGGGTTCGGAAACACCATATATTTT
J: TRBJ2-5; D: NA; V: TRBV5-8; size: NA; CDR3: CASSLGLGWETQYF; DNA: TGTGCCAGCAGCTTGGGACTAGGGTGGGAGACCCAGTACTTC
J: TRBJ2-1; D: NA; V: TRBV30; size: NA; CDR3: CAWRNSWEQFF; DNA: TGTGCCTGGAGAAATAGCTGGGAGCAGTTCTTC
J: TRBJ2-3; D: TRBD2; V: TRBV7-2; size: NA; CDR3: CASRPGLAGIDTQYF; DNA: TGTGCCAGCAGGCCGGGACTAGCCGGAATAGATACGCAGTATTTT
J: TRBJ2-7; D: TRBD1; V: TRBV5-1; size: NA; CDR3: CASRGTGGPRHYEQYF; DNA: TGCGCCAGCAGGGGGACAGGGGGGCCAAGACACTACGAGCAGTACTTC
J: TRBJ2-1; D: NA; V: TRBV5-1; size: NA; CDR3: CASGGLSSYNEQFF; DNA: TGCGCCAGCGGGGGACTCAGCTCCTACAATGAGCAGTTCTTC
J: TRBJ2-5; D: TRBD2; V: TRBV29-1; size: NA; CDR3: CSVPKKREETQYF; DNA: TGCAGCGTTCCGAAGAAGCGGGAGGAGACCCAGTACTTC
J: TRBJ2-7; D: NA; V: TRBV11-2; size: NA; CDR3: CASSLRDNPTYEQYF; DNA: TGTGCCAGCAGCTTACGGGACAACCCCACCTACGAGCAGTACTTC
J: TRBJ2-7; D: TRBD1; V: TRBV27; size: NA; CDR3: CANRTGIYEQYF; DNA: TGTGCCAACCGGACAGGGATCTACGAGCAGTACTTC